The subject of this entry is one T cell receptor beta chain. Its antigen remains unknown. An end of the junction does not agree with germline; a read error may underlie this. This specimen comes from a study of cytomegalovirus exposure and HLA in healthy donors. Findings and caveats of the study: CMV antigen specificity was confirmed in vitro for three CMV-associated chains. Later, an analysis showed that TCR beta chains associated with HLA were more clonally expanded than others that were equally common. A later analysis by the authors found several of the most significant clusters apparently linked to common viral pathogens.

The PCR contained 60 Vbeta and 13 Jbeta primers. The protocol was immunoSEQ multiplex PCR, while the TCRdb copy is restricted to in-frame clones and leaves out a portion. Seen here are 150,000 or so clones, about 75% observed once, and the top ten hold more than 2.5%. Donors were nominally healthy when sampled, though unrecorded immune exposures were likely. Germline loops: CDR1 SGHNT, CDR2 YYREEE (reference sequence). This CDR3 is 15 amino acids long. V is TRBV5-4 and J is TRBJ2-7; 10 nucleotides agree with TRBD1. This TCR came from a man aged 35 to 55 in good health and CMV-seronegative. The specimen was PBMCs. The CDR3 sequence: CAGSLVGQGPLEQYF. The CDR3 DNA reads as TGTGCCGGCAGCTTGGTGGGACAGGGGCCCCTCGAGCAGTACTTC.